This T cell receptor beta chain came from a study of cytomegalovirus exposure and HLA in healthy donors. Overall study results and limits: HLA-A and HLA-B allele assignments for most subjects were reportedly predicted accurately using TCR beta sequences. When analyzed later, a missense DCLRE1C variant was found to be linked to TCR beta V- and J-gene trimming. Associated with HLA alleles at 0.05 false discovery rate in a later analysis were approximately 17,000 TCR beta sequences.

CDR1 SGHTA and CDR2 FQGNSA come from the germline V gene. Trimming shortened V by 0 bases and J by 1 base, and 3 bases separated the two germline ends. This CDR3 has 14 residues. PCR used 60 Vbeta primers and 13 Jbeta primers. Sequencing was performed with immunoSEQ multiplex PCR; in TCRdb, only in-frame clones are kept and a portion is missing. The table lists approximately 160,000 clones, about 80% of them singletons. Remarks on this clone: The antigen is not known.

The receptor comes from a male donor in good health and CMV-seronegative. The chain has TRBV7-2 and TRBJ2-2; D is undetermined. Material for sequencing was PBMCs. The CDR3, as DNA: TGTGCCAGCAGCTTAGCCCAGAACACCGGGGAGCTGTTTTTT. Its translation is CASSLAQNTGELFF.